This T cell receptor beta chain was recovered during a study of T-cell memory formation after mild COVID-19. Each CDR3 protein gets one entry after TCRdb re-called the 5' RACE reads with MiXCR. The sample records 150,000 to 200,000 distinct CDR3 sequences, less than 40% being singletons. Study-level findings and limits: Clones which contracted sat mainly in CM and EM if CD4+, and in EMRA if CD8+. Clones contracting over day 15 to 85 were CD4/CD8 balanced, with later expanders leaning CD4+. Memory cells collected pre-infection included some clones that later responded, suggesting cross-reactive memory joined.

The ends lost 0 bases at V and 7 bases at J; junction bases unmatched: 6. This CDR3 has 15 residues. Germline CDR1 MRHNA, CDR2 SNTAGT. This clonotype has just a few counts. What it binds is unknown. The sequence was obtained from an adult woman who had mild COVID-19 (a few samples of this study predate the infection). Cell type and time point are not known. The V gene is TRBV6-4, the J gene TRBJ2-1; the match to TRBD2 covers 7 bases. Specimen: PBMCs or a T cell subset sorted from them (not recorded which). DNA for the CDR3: TGTGCCAGCAGTGACTCTAGGAGGGGAGGGAATGAGCAGTTCTTC. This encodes CASSDSRRGGNEQFF.